These T cell receptor beta chains were read from a single sample in a study of blood T cell repertoires in COVID-19. The repertoire was sequenced with immunoSEQ multiplex PCR; TCRdb's copy has only in-frame clones and lacks some. Among around 260,000 clones listed, roughly 89% were seen once. The material sequenced was peripheral blood. All receptors derive from a woman aged 40-49 years who had recovered from COVID-19. CDR3s leave out the opening cysteine and the closing phenylalanine or tryptophan. Rows give clone size only sometimes, using once, few, many, or a class for an expanded clone.

. TRBJ2-1 TRBV7-9 ASSQTSLAPYF
. TRBJ1-2 TRBV7-9 ASSFEPNYGYT
. TRBJ2-1 TRBV7-2 ASSLVRASDAAHNEQF
. TRBJ2-6 TRBV27 ATSRGSGANVLT
. TRBJ1-4 TRBV4-2 ASSLASPGGQPNEKLF
. TRBJ2-7 TRBV5-1 ASSMGQAQYEQY
. TRBJ1-1 TRBV24-1 ATSDGGSSTEAF
. TRBJ1-2 TRBV11-2 ASTRTGGIGYT
. TRBJ2-1 TRBV7-8 ASSLAGGATSGHNEQF
. TRBJ1-2 TRBV28 ASQVAGPYGYT
once TRBJ1-1 TRBV3-1/TRBV3-2 ASSQDWAFGVLSPWDTEAF
. TRBJ1-1 TRBV10-3 AIRPTGQEYTEAF
. TRBJ1-6 TRBV27 ASSEQASPLH
once TRBJ1-1 TRBV19 ASSRTGVLGTEAF
. TRBJ2-3 TRBV7-8 ASSGRDSSTDTQY